This T cell receptor (beta chain) came from a study of CD8+ T cells in alopecia areata. On the study more broadly: Scoring treated patients' severity relied on the percentage of scalp area affected.

The treatment: oral pan-JAK inhibitor, 5-10 mg twice daily. It was from PBMCs that CD4+ and CD8+ T cells were sorted. General study results and limits: There were also resident alphabeta T cells of normal skin sequenced in scalp samples. While patients received tofacitinib, many expanded lesional clones remained present in scalp and blood.

For this clone: Its antigen is not known.

This CDR3 has 12 residues. Germline CDR1 and CDR2: GTSNPN and SVGIG (reference sequence). Trimming stripped 7 bases from V and 1 base from J, with 8 bases between. Sequencing relied on a cDNA template that was reverse transcribed from extracted RNA. Sequencing was performed with immunoSEQ multiplex PCR; in TCRdb, only in-frame clones are kept and a portion is missing. The sample includes about 200,000 clones, more than 30% seen only once; the top ten take 0.48%. This specimen was CD4+ T cells sorted from blood, taken between weeks 30 and 35, from a patient treated with tofacitinib. The source is a human donor with alopecia areata. The chain is built from TRBV30 and TRBJ2-1; possible D gene TRBD1, 6 bases. The CDR3 loop reads CAFGQSYNEQFF. CDR3 nucleotide sequence: TGTGCCTTCGGACAGTCCTACAATGAGCAGTTCTTC.